This T cell receptor (beta chain) appears in the sequencing data of a study of CD4 T cells in relation to SARS-CoV-2 and coronaviruses. Uncultured naive and memory CD4+ T cells supplied DNA for deep TCR-beta sequencing. Produced via immunoSEQ multiplex PCR; TCRdb's table is partial and in-frame only. The top ten clones hold around 0.13% of a sample with approximately 64,000 clones, 85% to 95% of them seen once. There are 16 residues in the CDR3. V dropped 4 bases and J dropped 4; count of bases not matched to a gene: 7. The V gene's germline CDR1 is SGHRS and CDR2 YFSETQ. Notes on the study in general: In roughly 60% of donors, memory CD4+ clonotypes crossrecognized SARS-CoV-2 and at least one common cold coronavirus spike. Crossreactivity was assessed only for spike protein, not other viral proteins.

As to this clone: Its specificity is unknown.

Before the COVID-19 pandemic, during about 2010-2018, CD4+ T cells were taken from unexposed donors. Cryopreserved PBMCs were CD4-enriched, then split into naive and memory cells. This rearrangement joins TRBV5-1 to TRBJ2-7; 14 bases align to TRBD2. This sequence was found in a human donor in good health. The sequenced sample consisted of naive CD4+ T cells from PBMCs. Subset: naive CD4+ T cells isolated by negative enrichment. The CDR3 DNA follows: TGCGCCAGCAGCCTCCCGGGACTAGCGGGAGTGTACGAGCAGTACTTC. Amino acid sequence: CASSLPGLAGVYEQYF.